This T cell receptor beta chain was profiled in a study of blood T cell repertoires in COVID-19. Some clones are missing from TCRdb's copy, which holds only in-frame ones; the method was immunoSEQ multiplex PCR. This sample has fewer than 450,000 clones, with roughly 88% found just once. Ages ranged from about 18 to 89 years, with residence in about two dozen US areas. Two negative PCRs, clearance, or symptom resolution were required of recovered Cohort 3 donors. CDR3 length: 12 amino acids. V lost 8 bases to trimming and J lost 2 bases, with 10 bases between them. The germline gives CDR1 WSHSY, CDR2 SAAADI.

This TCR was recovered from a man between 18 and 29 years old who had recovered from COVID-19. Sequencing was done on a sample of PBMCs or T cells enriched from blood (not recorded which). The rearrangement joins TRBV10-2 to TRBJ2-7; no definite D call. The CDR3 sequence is CASRGSTYEQYF. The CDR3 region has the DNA TGCGCCAGCCGAGGCAGTACCTACGAGCAGTACTTC.